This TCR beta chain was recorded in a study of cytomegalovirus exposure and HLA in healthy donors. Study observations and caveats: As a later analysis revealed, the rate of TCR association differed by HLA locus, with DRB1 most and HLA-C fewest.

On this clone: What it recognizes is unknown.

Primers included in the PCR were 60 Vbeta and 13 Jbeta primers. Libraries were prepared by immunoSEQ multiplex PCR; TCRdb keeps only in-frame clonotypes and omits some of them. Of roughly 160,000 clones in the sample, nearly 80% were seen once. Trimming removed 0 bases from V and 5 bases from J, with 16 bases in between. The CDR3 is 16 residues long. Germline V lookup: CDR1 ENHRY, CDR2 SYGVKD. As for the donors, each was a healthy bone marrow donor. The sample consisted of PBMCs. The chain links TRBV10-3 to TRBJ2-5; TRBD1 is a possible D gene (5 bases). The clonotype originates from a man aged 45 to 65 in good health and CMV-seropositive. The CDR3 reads CAISESTLGLGETQYF. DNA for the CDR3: TGTGCCATCAGTGAGTCGACTCTGGGGCTGGGCGAGACCCAGTACTTC.